Each of the 32 T cell receptor beta chains below was sequenced from the same sample in a study of vaccination effects on CD4 cells after COVID-19. TCRdb keeps only in-frame clones here, not all; method: immunoSEQ multiplex PCR. The sample has approximately 30,000 clones; about 83% are singletons. Expansion of antigen-specific CD4+ T cells with viral peptide pools was carried out by the ViraFEST assay before sequencing. The culture ran for around 10 days before CD4+ T cells were isolated. It was two doses of either the BNT162b2 or mRNA-1273 vaccine that participants received. Their antigens remain unidentified. The specimen comprised CD4+ T cells from PBMCs cultured with HCoV-NL63 spike peptides, sampled after COVID-19 vaccination. The origin of the receptors is a human donor who received a COVID-19 vaccine. Some clones in this sample may be carry-over from other donors' samples.

The chain recombines TRBV28 with TRBJ1-4; D unclear. Germline V gives CDR1 MDHEN, CDR2 SYDVKM. CDR3 length: 14 amino acids. V gave up 3 bases and J gave up 4 bases, with 9 bases separating them. The CDR3 is CASSFQLINEKLFF. CDR3 nucleotide sequence: TGTGCCAGCAGTTTTCAGCTGATTAATGAAAAACTGTTTTTT.

This clone was seen a few times. J is TRBJ2-5 and V is TRBV7-2; no clear D. From germline, CDR1 is SGHTA and CDR2 FQGNSA. The V gene lost 0 bases and the J gene lost 5 bases, with 7 bases spanning the gap. CDR3 length equals 13 residues. CDR3 sequence: CASSLAQGETQYF. The CDR3 bases are TGTGCCAGCAGCTTAGCCCAAGGCGAGACCCAGTACTTC.

J is TRBJ1-6 and V is TRBV9; 9 nucleotides match TRBD1. V trimming: 0 bases; J trimming: 10 bases; junction bases outside the gene matches: 14. The CDR3 is 18 residues long. The germline V gene encodes CDR1 SGDLS and CDR2 YYNGEE. This CDR3 is CASSVASTGTGPVSPLHF. CDR3 sequence (DNA): TGTGCCAGCAGCGTAGCAAGCACAGGGACAGGGCCTGTCTCACCCCTCCACTTT.

This clone was found a few times. The chain uses TRBV7-9 and TRBJ2-5; 9 nucleotides agree with TRBD1. The germline V gene encodes CDR1 SEHNR and CDR2 FQNEAQ (reference sequence). Unmatched junction bases numbered 5, after V lost 5 bases and J lost 4 bases. The CDR3 covers 14 residues. The CDR3 reads CASSNRQGGETQYF. CDR3 DNA: TGTGCCAGCAGCAATCGACAGGGGGGAGAGACCCAGTACTTC.

The V call is TRBV9, the J call TRBJ2-5; D remains unclear. CDR3 length: 14 residues. V was pared by 4 bases and J by 3 bases, with 13 bases between. Germline loops: CDR1 SGDLS, CDR2 YYNGEE. DNA for the CDR3: TGTGCCAGCAGCCCGCTCCGAACTGAAGAGACCCAGTACTTC. It is translated as CASSPLRTEETQYF.

The chain couples TRBV24-1 to TRBJ2-3; TRBD2 aligns across 11 bases. V shed 9 bases and J 6 bases; nucleotides not matched to a gene: 13. Germline assignment: CDR1 KGHDR and CDR2 SFDVKD. The CDR3 consists of 16 residues. The CDR3 sequence is CATALAGARGIDTQYF. The DNA of the CDR3 is TGTGCCACCGCACTAGCGGGGGCCCGAGGAATTGATACGCAGTATTTT.

The chain recombines TRBV10-3 with TRBJ2-1; the D gene could be TRBD1 or TRBD2 (6 bases each). The CDR3 sequence is 14 residues long. V was pared by 0 bases and J by 10 bases, with 13 bases between. CDR1 and CDR2 (germline): ENHRY, SYGVKD. In nucleotides, the CDR3 is TGTGCCATCAGTGAGTCCGGGGGCAATCAAGAGCAGTTCTTC. As protein: CAISESGGNQEQFF.

The genes are TRBV5-1 and TRBJ2-3, with 10 bases identical to TRBD1. Germline V gives CDR1 SGHRS, CDR2 YFSETQ. V was clipped by 3 bases and J by 3 bases; unmatched bases: 4. CDR3 length equals 15 residues. The CDR3 region is CASSWDRGKTDTQYF. The DNA for the CDR3 is TGCGCCAGCAGCTGGGACAGGGGAAAGACAGATACGCAGTATTTT.

The chain joins TRBV2 to TRBJ2-5; 9 bases map to TRBD1. The CDR3 sequence is 14 residues long. CDR1 and CDR2 from the germline V gene are SNHLY and FYNNEI. The V gene end was trimmed by 5 bases and the J gene end by 0 bases; junction bases not matched to a gene: 1. The CDR3: CASSRDRDQETQYF. CDR3 DNA: TGTGCCAGCAGTCGGGACAGGGACCAAGAGACCCAGTACTTC.

V is TRBV5-1 and J is TRBJ2-1, with TRBD2 matching over 12 bases. This CDR3 has 16 residues. The germline V gene encodes CDR1 SGHRS and CDR2 YFSETQ. V shed 0 bases and J 9 bases; nucleotides not matched to a gene: 7. CDR3 amino acids: CASSLDPSGGVGEQFF. The DNA for the CDR3 is TGCGCCAGCAGCTTGGATCCTAGCGGGGGGGTAGGTGAGCAGTTCTTC.

On this clone: Sequence at one end of the junction differs from germline and may be a read error. The chain couples TRBV7-2 to TRBJ2-1; the D is unclear. This CDR3 is built from 12 residues. Germline V gives CDR1 SGHTA, CDR2 FQGNSA. CDR3 amino acids: CASSPRETHIIF. The DNA of the CDR3 is TGTGCCAGCAGCCCCAGAGAGACCCATATAATCTTC.

This clone was observed once. The V and J genes are TRBV5-5 and TRBJ2-1; unclear D gene. The V gene's germline CDR1 is SGHKS and CDR2 YYEKEE (reference sequence). The CDR3 extends over 16 amino acids. Trimming pared 1 base from V and 0 bases from J, leaving 11 bases between. This CDR3 reads CASSLLGSSSYNEQFF. CDR3 nucleotides: TGTGCCAGCAGCTTGTTAGGCAGTAGCTCCTACAATGAGCAGTTCTTC.

The gene calls are TRBV27 and TRBJ2-1; a possible D gene is TRBD1 (5 bases). Per germline, CDR1 MNHEY and CDR2 SMNVEV (reference sequence). The CDR3 covers 18 residues. V lost 6 bases and J lost 3, with 24 bases in between. This chain's CDR3 is CASSPTGGLLGLYNEQFF. The DNA for the CDR3 is TGTGCCAGCAGCCCGACCGGCGGTCTATTGGGGCTCTACAATGAGCAGTTCTTC.

The J gene is TRBJ1-1, the V gene TRBV5-1, with D perhaps TRBD1 (6 bases). CDR1 is SGHRS and CDR2 is YFSETQ in the germline V gene. This CDR3 is 15 amino acids long. Trimming pared 1 base from V and 2 bases from J, leaving 12 bases between. CDR3 sequence (DNA): TGCGCCAGCAGCTTGAGGGGGGGCGATAACACTGAAGCTTTCTTT. Residues: CASSLRGGDNTEAFF.

This chain uses TRBV7-2 with TRBJ1-2; no clear D. The CDR3 totals 13 residues. CDR1 is SGHTA and CDR2 is FQGNSA in the germline V gene. V was clipped by 5 bases and J by 5 bases, with 12 bases between them. The chain's CDR3 is CASSPTAAYGYTF. For the CDR3, the DNA is TGTGCCAGCAGCCCTACAGCTGCATATGGCTACACCTTC.

This clone was seen just once. The J gene is TRBJ1-6, the V gene TRBV6-2 or TRBV6-3, with 7 positions matching TRBD1. J lost 4 bases, V lost 2 bases, and 5 bases had no gene match. CDR1 and CDR2 from the germline V gene are MNHEY and SVGEGT. The CDR3 totals 16 residues. The CDR3 loop is CASSYRQGTYNSPLHF. The CDR3 bases are TGTGCCAGCAGTTACCGACAGGGAACGTATAATTCACCCCTCCACTTT.

The J gene is TRBJ2-1, the V gene TRBV18; 8 nucleotides agree with TRBD2. The CDR3 extends over 15 amino acids. CDR1 is KGHSH, CDR2 LQKENI, per germline. V lost 3 bases and J lost 5; bases outside the gene matches: 6. The CDR3 is CASSPGSGRDNEQFF. As DNA, the CDR3 is TGTGCCAGCTCACCGGGAAGCGGGAGAGACAATGAGCAGTTCTTC.

This clone was detected only a few times. The chain recombines TRBV5-1 with TRBJ2-1; TRBD2 matches 10 bases. The germline V gene has CDR1 SGHRS and CDR2 YFSETQ. The V segment lost 3 bases and the J segment 1 base; nucleotides outside the gene matches: 13. There are 19 residues in the CDR3. The DNA for the CDR3 is TGCGCCAGCAGCTCCCAGGGTGTAGCGGGGGGCCGTTCCTACAATGAGCAGTTCTTC. Encoded protein: CASSSQGVAGGRSYNEQFF. Full variable domain (remainder filled in from reference TRBV5-1 and TRBJ2-1): KAGVTQTPRYLIKTRGQQVTLSCSPISGHRSVSWYQQTPGQGLQFLFEYFSETQRNKGNFPGRFSGRQFSNSRSEMNVSTLELGDSALYLCASSSQGVAGGRSYNEQFFGPGTRLTVL.

J is TRBJ1-3 and V is TRBV18, with D possibly matching TRBD1 (5 bases). V lost 2 bases to trimming and J lost 4 bases, with 18 bases between them. The germline CDR1 and CDR2 sequences are KGHSH and LQKENI. The CDR3 is 17 residues long. This chain's CDR3 is CASSPGTGPRTGNTIYF. Written as DNA, the CDR3 is TGTGCCAGCTCACCAGGGACCGGGCCAAGAACAGGAAACACCATATATTTT.

V is TRBV9 and J is TRBJ2-7, with D possibly matching TRBD1 (6 bases). Germline CDR1 reads SGDLS; CDR2 reads YYNGEE. The V end lost 4 bases, the J end lost 5 bases, and 16 bases lay between the germline ends. The CDR3 has 14 residues. Here the CDR3 reads CASSTKGVYDEQYV. The DNA of the CDR3 is TGTGCCAGCAGCACCAAGGGGGTTTATGACGAGCAGTACGTC.

The V and J genes are TRBV5-1 and TRBJ2-7; 7 nucleotides align to TRBD1. The trim removed 2 bases at V and 7 bases at J, leaving 6 bases unmatched. The germline V gene encodes CDR1 SGHRS and CDR2 YFSETQ. The CDR3 spans 13 residues. The CDR3 loop reads CASSLQGTGEQYV. Written as DNA, the CDR3 is TGCGCCAGCAGCTTACAGGGGACGGGGGAGCAGTACGTC.

CDR3 amino acids: CASSLARGTASEAFF. The CDR3 DNA sequence: TGCGCCAGCAGCTTGGCCCGTGGGACAGCGTCCGAAGCTTTCTTT. V usage is TRBV5-1 and J usage is TRBJ1-1; TRBD1 matches 7 bases. The CDR3 contains 15 residues. The junction had 10 bases not matched to a gene; V was cut back by 0 bases and J by 8 bases. From germline, CDR1 is SGHRS and CDR2 YFSETQ.

The chain combines TRBV7-2 with TRBJ2-3; D not certain. Trimming pared 1 base from V and 5 bases from J, leaving 7 bases between. The CDR3 covers 13 residues. Germline V gene sequence: CDR1 SGHTA, CDR2 FQGNSA. The CDR3 protein is CASSLGTQDTQYF. CDR3 nucleotides: TGTGCCAGCAGCTTAGGTACCCAAGATACGCAGTATTTT.

The V call is TRBV7-9, the J call TRBJ1-1; TRBD1 matches 7 bases. The germline V gene has CDR1 SEHNR and CDR2 FQNEAQ (reference sequence). CDR3 size: 14 residues. Trimming cost V 4 bases and J 1 base; bases outside gene matches: 3. The DNA of the CDR3 is TGTGCCAGCAGCTCGGACAGGAGGAACACTGAAGCTTTCTTT. This translates into CASSSDRRNTEAFF.

The chain uses TRBV27 and TRBJ2-5; 9 bases line up with TRBD2. This CDR3 contains 17 residues. The V gene's germline CDR1 is MNHEY and CDR2 SMNVEV (reference sequence). V shed 6 bases, J shed 0 bases, and the junction held 11 bases outside the gene matches. The CDR3 DNA sequence: TGTGCCAGCAGCCGCTTCCTAGCGGGGACGTACCAAGAGACCCAGTACTTC. Encoded protein: CASSRFLAGTYQETQYF.

The genes are TRBV7-2 and TRBJ2-1; 11 bases agree with TRBD2. Trimming cost V 2 bases and J 3 bases; bases outside gene matches: 3. From germline, CDR1 is SGHTA and CDR2 FQGNSA. This CDR3 comprises 16 residues. CDR3 loop: CASSLTSGGGYNEQFF. The CDR3 nucleotides are TGTGCCAGCAGCTTAACTAGCGGGGGAGGCTACAATGAGCAGTTCTTC.

The V call is TRBV18, the J call TRBJ1-1, with D tentatively TRBD1 (6 bases). The V gene's germline CDR1 is KGHSH and CDR2 LQKENI. There are 15 residues in the CDR3. V was trimmed by 3 bases and J by 4 bases, leaving 15 bases between them. CDR3 coding DNA: TGTGCCAGCTCACCGACAGGCGGGGGGGGCACTGAAGCTTTCTTT. As protein: CASSPTGGGGTEAFF.

CDR3 loop: CASSPSDIYGYTF. As DNA, the CDR3 is TGTGCCAGCAGTCCCTCTGACATCTATGGCTACACCTTC. The V and J genes are TRBV7-2 and TRBJ1-2; D remains unclear. V gave up 6 bases and J gave up 4 bases, with 12 bases separating them. This CDR3 has 13 residues. Germline-derived CDR1 and CDR2 are SGHTA and FQGNSA.

J is TRBJ2-2 and V is TRBV6-2 or TRBV6-3, with D tentatively TRBD1 (5 bases). The CDR3 runs to 15 residues. Trimming cost V 0 bases and J 6 bases, with 11 bases left between them. Germline CDR1 MNHEY, CDR2 SVGEGT. CDR3: CASSYSVQGSGELFF. In nucleotides, the CDR3 is TGTGCCAGCAGTTACTCGGTGCAGGGCTCCGGGGAGCTGTTTTTT.

The V gene is TRBV28, the J gene TRBJ1-2; D is unclear. The CDR3 length is 14 residues. CDR1 and CDR2 (germline): MDHEN, SYDVKM. V was trimmed by 7 bases and J by 3 bases, leaving 15 bases between them. CDR3 DNA: TGTGCCAGCACCCGTTCGGGAGAATACTATGGCTACACCTTC. Residues: CASTRSGEYYGYTF.

This clone has just a few counts. CDR3 sequence (DNA): TGTGCCAGCAGCAGGTACAGGGGCTACGAGCAGTACGTC. Translated: CASSRYRGYEQYV. The V call is TRBV6-5, the J call TRBJ2-7; 7 nucleotides agree with TRBD1. Germline trimming cut 6 bases from V and 3 bases from J; bases unmatched to any gene: 5. CDR1 MNHEY and CDR2 SVGAGI come from the germline V gene. There are 13 residues in the CDR3.

The chain combines TRBV14 with TRBJ2-5; D is possibly TRBD2 (6 bases). Germline CDR1 is SGHDN and CDR2 is FVKESK. This CDR3 contains 15 residues. The ends were cut back, 4 bases at V and 3 bases at J, with 15 bases in the middle. The CDR3 DNA reads TGTGCCAGCAGCCCGCCGGTCGGGGGTGAAGAGACCCAGTACTTC. Protein: CASSPPVGGEETQYF.